Included here is one T cell receptor (beta chain) sequence, with context. What it recognizes is unknown. The record originates from a study of blood T cells in healthy people across ages. Study in general: Capturing about one barcoded beta molecule per two T cells was achieved by template switching.

Together with a sample-barcoded 5' primer, a J-beta primer mix was included in a second PCR lasting about 6 to 11 cycles. From the 5' RACE reads, TCRdb called clonotypes with MiXCR, one entry per CDR3 protein. The sample lists about 1.8 million distinct CDR3 sequences, approximately 50% occurring once. Study-wide results and limits: Aged donors had fewer naive CD4+ cells and lower diversity than long-lived donors.

CDR3 size: 15 residues. The J segment lost 6 bases and the V segment lost 4 bases, leaving 9 bases of the junction unmatched. Germline CDR1 reads SEHNR; CDR2 reads FQNEAQ (reference sequence). The chain joins TRBV7-9 to TRBJ2-7; 10 bases map to TRBD1. Sequences were obtained from blood. The clonotype comes from a woman aged 40 to 50 in good health. The CDR3 nucleotides read TGTGCCAGCAGCTCCCGGACAGGGGGGATCGGCGAGCAGTACTTC. Protein sequence: CASSSRTGGIGEQYF. Full variable domain (outside the CDR3, taken from reference TRBV7-9 and TRBJ2-7): DTGVSQNPRHKITKRGQNVTFRCDPISEHNRLYWYRQTLGQGPEFLTYFQNEAQLEKSRLLSDRFSAERPKGSFSTLEIQRTEQGDSAMYLCASSSRTGGIGEQYFGPGTRLTVT.